The source of this T cell receptor (beta chain) is a study of CD8+ T cells in alopecia areata. At the level of the study: Female roughly 6-10-week-old C3H/HeJ recipients received skin from roughly 6-12-month-old C3H/HeJ graft donors with spontaneous alopecia. Study findings and constraints: Alphabeta T cells residing in normal skin are also sequenced in scalp samples. Alopecia totalis/universalis scalp especially showed more expanded CD8+ clones than normal scalp. The study found TCR sharing across patients less clear than in mice, possibly for HLA reasons.

As to this clone: Its cognate antigen is unknown. Each gene name is a mouse one. The CDR3 is cut off 3 residues early in the read; its end comes from the germline J gene. Other DNA sequences in this specimen translate into the identical CDR3.

cDNA prepared by RNA extraction and subsequent reverse transcription served as the template for sequencing. TCRdb's copy holds only in-frame clones and misses some; the assay was immunoSEQ multiplex PCR. The specimen gives 200,000 to 300,000 clones without singletons; the ten biggest hold 1.2%. V dropped 3 bases and J dropped 2; count of bases not matched to a gene: 1. Germline V gene data show CDR1 as NSHNY and CDR2 as SYGAGN. This CDR3 comprises 15 residues. Separation of pooled cutaneous lymph node cells was by sorting with CD4, CD8alpha, NKG2D, NKG2ACE and other markers. The TCR originated in a C3H/HeJ mouse with alopecia areata. The MHC haplotype recorded for the strain is H2-k. The sequenced sample was CD4+ T cells sorted from a lymph node. The chain combines TRBV13-1 with TRBJ1-6, with 8 nucleotides matching TRBD1. TRBJ1-6 is flagged as an ORF with uncertain function. The CDR3 loop is CASSGQGPYNSPLYF. The CDR3 bases that were read are TGTGCCAGCAGTGGACAGGGGCCCTATAATTCGCCC.